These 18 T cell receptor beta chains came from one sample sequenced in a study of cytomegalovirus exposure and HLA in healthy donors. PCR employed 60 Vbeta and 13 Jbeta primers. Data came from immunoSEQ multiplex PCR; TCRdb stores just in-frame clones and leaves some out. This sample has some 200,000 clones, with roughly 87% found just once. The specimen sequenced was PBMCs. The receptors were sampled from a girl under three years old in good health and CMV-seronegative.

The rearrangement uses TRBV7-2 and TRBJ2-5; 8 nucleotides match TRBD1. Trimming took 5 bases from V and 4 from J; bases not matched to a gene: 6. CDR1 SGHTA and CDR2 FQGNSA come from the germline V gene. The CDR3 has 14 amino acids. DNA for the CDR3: TGTGCCAGCAGCCCAAGACAGGGGTTAGAGACCCAGTACTTC. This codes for CASSPRQGLETQYF.

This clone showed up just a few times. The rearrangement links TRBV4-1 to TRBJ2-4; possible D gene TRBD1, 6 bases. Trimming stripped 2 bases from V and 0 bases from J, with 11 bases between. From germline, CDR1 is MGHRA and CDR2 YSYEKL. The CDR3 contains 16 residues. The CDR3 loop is CASSQRGFIAKNIQYF. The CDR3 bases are TGCGCCAGCAGCCAAAGGGGGTTTATAGCCAAAAACATTCAGTACTTC.

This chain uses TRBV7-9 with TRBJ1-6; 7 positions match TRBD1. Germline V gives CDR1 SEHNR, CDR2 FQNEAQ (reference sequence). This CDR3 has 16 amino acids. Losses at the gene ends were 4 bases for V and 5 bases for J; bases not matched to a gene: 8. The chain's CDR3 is CASSSTRTGDNSPLHF. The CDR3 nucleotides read TGTGCCAGCAGCTCCACCCGGACAGGTGATAATTCACCCCTCCACTTT.

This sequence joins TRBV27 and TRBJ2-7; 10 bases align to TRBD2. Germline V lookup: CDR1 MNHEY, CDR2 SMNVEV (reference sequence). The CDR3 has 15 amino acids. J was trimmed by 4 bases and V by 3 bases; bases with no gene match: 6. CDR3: CASSFGAGGVYEQYF. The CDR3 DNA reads TGTGCCAGCAGTTTCGGAGCGGGAGGGGTTTACGAGCAGTACTTC.

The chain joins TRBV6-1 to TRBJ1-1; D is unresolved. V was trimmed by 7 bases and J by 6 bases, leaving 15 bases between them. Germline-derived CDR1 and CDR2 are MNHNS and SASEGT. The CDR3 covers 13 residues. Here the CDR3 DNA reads TGTGCCAGCACCGCCCTGTCCGCGGCTGAAGCTTTCTTT. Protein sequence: CASTALSAAEAFF.

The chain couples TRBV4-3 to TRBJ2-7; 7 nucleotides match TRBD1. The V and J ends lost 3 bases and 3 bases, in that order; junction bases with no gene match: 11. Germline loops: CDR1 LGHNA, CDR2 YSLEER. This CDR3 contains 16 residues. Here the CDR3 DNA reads TGCGCCAGCAGCCACGGTCGTACGCCAGGGGGCTACGAGCAGTACTTC. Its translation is CASSHGRTPGGYEQYF.

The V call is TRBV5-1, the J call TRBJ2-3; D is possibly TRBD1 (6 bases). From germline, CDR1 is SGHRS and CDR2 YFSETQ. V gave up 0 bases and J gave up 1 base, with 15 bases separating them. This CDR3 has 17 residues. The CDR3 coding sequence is TGCGCCAGCAGCTTGGACCCCTCAGGGGCGGGCACAGATACGCAGTATTTT. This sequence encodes CASSLDPSGAGTDTQYF.

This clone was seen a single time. The CDR3 coding sequence is TGTGCCAGCAGCCAAGATTTGGCTAGCGGGGGGGCAGGGCCAGATACGCAGTATTTT. It encodes CASSQDLASGGAGPDTQYF. The chain has TRBV4-2 and TRBJ2-3; 12 nucleotides agree with TRBD2. Trimming at V came to 0 bases and at J to 4 bases, leaving 11 bases not matched to a gene. Germline V CDR1 and CDR2: LGHNA, YNFKEQ. The CDR3 totals 19 residues.

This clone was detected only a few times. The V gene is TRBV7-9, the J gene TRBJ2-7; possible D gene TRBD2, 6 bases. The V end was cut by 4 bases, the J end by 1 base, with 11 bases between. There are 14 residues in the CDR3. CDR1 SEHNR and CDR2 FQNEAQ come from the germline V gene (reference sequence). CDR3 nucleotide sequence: TGTGCCAGCAGCTCGCCGGGAGCGTCCTACGAGCAGTACTTC. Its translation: CASSSPGASYEQYF.

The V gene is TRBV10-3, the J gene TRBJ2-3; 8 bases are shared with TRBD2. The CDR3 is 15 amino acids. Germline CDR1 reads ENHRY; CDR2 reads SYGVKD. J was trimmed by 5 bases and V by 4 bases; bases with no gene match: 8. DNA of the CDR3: TGTGCCATCAGTGGAGGGACTAGTGTTGAAGATACGCAGTATTTT. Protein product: CAISGGTSVEDTQYF.

This CDR3 is CASSRGGEAFF. For the CDR3, the DNA is TGCGCCAGCAGTCGGGGTGGTGAAGCTTTCTTT. The rearrangement links TRBV10-1 to TRBJ1-1; D is ambiguous. This CDR3 is 11 amino acids long. From germline, CDR1 is WNHNN and CDR2 SYGVQD (reference sequence). Trimming cost V 5 bases and J 7 bases, with 8 bases left between them.

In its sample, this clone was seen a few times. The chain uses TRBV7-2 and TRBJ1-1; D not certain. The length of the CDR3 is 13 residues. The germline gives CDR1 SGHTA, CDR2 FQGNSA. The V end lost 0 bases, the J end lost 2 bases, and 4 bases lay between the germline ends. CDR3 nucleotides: TGTGCCAGCAGCTTAGCGACAAACACTGAAGCTTTCTTT. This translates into CASSLATNTEAFF. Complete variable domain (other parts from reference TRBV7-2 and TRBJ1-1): GAGVSQSPSNKVTEKGKDVELRCDPISGHTALYWYRQSLGQGLEFLIYFQGNSAPDKSGLPSDRFSAERTGGSVSTLTIQRTQQEDSAVYLCASSLATNTEAFFGQGTRLTVV.

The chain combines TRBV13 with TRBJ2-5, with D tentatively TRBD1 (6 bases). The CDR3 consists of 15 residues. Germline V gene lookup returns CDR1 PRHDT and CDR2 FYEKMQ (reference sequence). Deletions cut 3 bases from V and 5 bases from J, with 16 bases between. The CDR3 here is CASSFKDSSWETQYF. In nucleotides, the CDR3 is TGTGCCAGCAGCTTCAAGGACAGCTCGTGGGAGACCCAGTACTTC. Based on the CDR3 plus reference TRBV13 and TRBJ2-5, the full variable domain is AAGVIQSPRHLIKEKRETATLKCYPIPRHDTVYWYQQGPGQDPQFLISFYEKMQSDKGSIPDRFSAQQFSDYHSELNMSSLELGDSALYFCASSFKDSSWETQYFGPGTRLLVL.

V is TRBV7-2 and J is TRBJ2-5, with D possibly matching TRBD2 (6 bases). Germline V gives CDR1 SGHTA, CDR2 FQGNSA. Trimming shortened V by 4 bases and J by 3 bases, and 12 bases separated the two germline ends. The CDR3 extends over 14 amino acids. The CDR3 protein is CASSSGLLEETQYF. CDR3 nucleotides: TGTGCCAGCAGCTCGGGACTGTTAGAAGAGACCCAGTACTTC.

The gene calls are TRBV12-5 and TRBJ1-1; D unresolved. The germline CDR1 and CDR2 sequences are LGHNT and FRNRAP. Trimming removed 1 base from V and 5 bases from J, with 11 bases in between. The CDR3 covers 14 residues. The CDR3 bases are TGTGCTAGTGGTTTGGGCGCGGGGAGGACTGAAGCTTTCTTT. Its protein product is CASGLGAGRTEAFF.

The DNA of the CDR3 is TGTGCCAGCAGCTTACGGTCAGGGTACCCCTACGAGCAGTACTTC. Translated: CASSLRSGYPYEQYF. The V call is TRBV7-8, the J call TRBJ2-7; a possible D gene is TRBD1 (5 bases). The CDR3 sequence is 15 residues long. Trimming removed 2 bases at V and 2 bases at J, with 13 bases between. The germline V gene encodes CDR1 SGHVS and CDR2 FQNEAQ.

The CDR3 DNA sequence: TGTGCCAGCAGCTTGTTTGTTCGGGCAGGGGATTTTAGGAGCTACACCTTC. Protein product: CASSLFVRAGDFRSYTF. The V and J genes are TRBV9 and TRBJ1-2; tentatively, D is TRBD1 (6 bases). From germline, CDR1 is SGDLS and CDR2 YYNGEE. The ends were cut back, 4 bases at V and 9 bases at J, with 28 bases in the middle. The CDR3 contains 17 residues. Filled out from reference TRBV9 and TRBJ1-2, the complete variable domain reads DSGVTQTPKHLITATGQRVTLRCSPRSGDLSVYWYQQSLDQGLQFLIQYYNGEERAKGNILERFSAQQFPDLHSELNLSSLELGDSALYFCASSLFVRAGDFRSYTFGSGTRLTVV.

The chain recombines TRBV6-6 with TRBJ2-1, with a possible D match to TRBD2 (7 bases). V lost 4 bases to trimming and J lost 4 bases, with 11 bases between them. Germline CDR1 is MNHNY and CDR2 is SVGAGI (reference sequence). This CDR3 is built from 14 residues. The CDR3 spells CASSLRGLYNEQFF. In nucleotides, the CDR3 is TGTGCCAGCAGTTTGCGGGGGCTTTACAATGAGCAGTTCTTC.